This T cell receptor (beta chain) was identified during a study of lymphopenia after photon versus proton radiotherapy. Profiled with immunoSEQ multiplex PCR; TCRdb holds only in-frame clones, not every one. Of more than 15,000 clones in the sample, 85% to 90% were seen once. This CDR3 is 12 amino acids long. Germline-derived CDR1 and CDR2 are SNHLY and FYNNEI. V dropped 7 bases and J dropped 0 bases, with 4 bases sitting between them. Material: peripheral blood, obtained from a patient treated with proton-based radiotherapy. The sequence came from a man aged 70-80 years with pancreatic cancer. The chain uses TRBV2 and TRBJ2-1; D gene ambiguous. Here the CDR3 DNA reads TGTGCCAGCATAGCCTCCTACAATGAGCAGTTCTTC. Its translation is CASIASYNEQFF.